One and the same sample provided the 15 T cell receptor beta chains below, sequenced in a study of T cell responses to AZD1222 COVID-19 vaccine. Sequencing was performed with immunoSEQ multiplex PCR; in TCRdb, only in-frame clones are kept and a portion is missing. The sample holds about 150,000 clones, around nine tenths seen once. This material consisted of peripheral blood, taken on day 0 of AZD1222 vaccination. These receptors originate from an adult in good health.

The rearrangement links TRBV5-1 to TRBJ2-3; TRBD1 or TRBD2 may be the D gene (5 bases each). Trimming removed 1 base from V and 6 bases from J, with 15 bases in between. Germline V gene lookup returns CDR1 SGHRS and CDR2 YFSETQ. CDR3 size: 15 residues. The CDR3 spells CASSLRGMGEDTQYF. CDR3 bases: TGCGCCAGCAGCTTGCGTGGGATGGGGGAGGATACGCAGTATTTT.

The V call is TRBV5-4, the J call TRBJ1-2; D is uncertain. This CDR3 comprises 14 residues. From germline, CDR1 is SGHNT and CDR2 YYREEE (reference sequence). Trimming pared 4 bases from V and 4 bases from J, leaving 14 bases between. CDR3 loop: CASSLPGKSYGYTF. The CDR3 DNA sequence: TGTGCCAGCAGCCTCCCAGGCAAGAGCTATGGCTACACCTTC.

This chain links TRBV7-9 with TRBJ1-4; tentative D call: TRBD1 (6 bases). The CDR3 extends over 18 amino acids. Germline V lookup: CDR1 SEHNR, CDR2 FQNEAQ (reference sequence). Trimming took off 0 bases at V and 0 bases at J, with 14 bases between the two ends. CDR3 coding DNA: TGTGCCAGCAGCTTAGCCTCGGGGGCTGGTACAACTAATGAAAAACTGTTTTTT. Its protein is CASSLASGAGTTNEKLFF.

The chain is built from TRBV3-1 (or the pseudogene TRBV3-2) and TRBJ1-2, with D uncertain. The germline gives CDR1 LGHDT, CDR2 YNNKEL (reference sequence). Between the trimmed V and J ends, which lost 0 bases and 5 bases, there was a span of 4 bases. This CDR3 has 12 residues. The chain's CDR3 is CASSQDLYGYTF. CDR3 bases: TGTGCCAGCAGCCAAGACCTTTATGGCTACACCTTC.

V usage is TRBV28 and J usage is TRBJ1-2; D unresolved. The V end lost 9 bases, the J end lost 3 bases, and 2 bases lay between the germline ends. The germline V gene has CDR1 MDHEN and CDR2 SYDVKM. This CDR3 is 9 amino acids long. Here the CDR3 reads CARDYGYTF. CDR3 coding DNA: TGTGCCAGAGACTATGGCTACACCTTC.

This clone occurred once. V gene TRBV9 combines with J gene TRBJ2-5, with 11 bases matching TRBD2. There are 16 residues in the CDR3. The germline V gene encodes CDR1 SGDLS and CDR2 YYNGEE. The junction had 7 bases not matched to a gene; V was cut back by 4 bases and J by 2 bases. The CDR3 loop reads CASSTSGSPSQETQYF. CDR3 coding DNA: TGTGCCAGCAGCACTAGCGGGAGTCCCTCACAAGAGACCCAGTACTTC.

V is TRBV7-9 and J is TRBJ2-5; tentative D call: TRBD1 (6 bases). Germline V gene sequence: CDR1 SEHNR, CDR2 FQNEAQ (reference sequence). V shed 5 bases and J shed 2 bases, with 15 bases lying between them. This CDR3 is 15 amino acids long. CDR3 DNA: TGTGCCAGCAGCCAGACCGGGACATCACAAGAGACCCAGTACTTC. Translation: CASSQTGTSQETQYF.

The chain combines TRBV5-4 with TRBJ2-7; possible D gene TRBD1, 5 bases. CDR1 is SGHNT and CDR2 is YYREEE in the germline V gene (reference sequence). V lost 2 bases and J lost 7, with 13 bases in between. CDR3 length: 13 residues. The CDR3 region has the DNA TGTGCCAGCAGCTTCCAGCGACCAGGGGAGCAGTACTTC. Protein: CASSFQRPGEQYF.

The chain has TRBV20-1 and TRBJ1-5; no reliable D call. The germline V and J ends were trimmed by 3 bases and 6 bases, with 12 bases remaining between them. CDR1 is DFQATT, CDR2 SNEGSKA, per germline (reference sequence). The length of the CDR3 is 13 residues. The CDR3 loop reads CSASPGSAQPQHF. The CDR3 nucleotides read TGCAGTGCTAGTCCTGGTTCGGCTCAGCCCCAGCATTTT.

The chain has TRBV6-5 and TRBJ2-1; 7 nucleotides match TRBD2. CDR3 length: 14 amino acids. Germline trimming cut 8 bases from V and 8 bases from J; bases unmatched to any gene: 12. Germline V CDR1 and CDR2: MNHEY, SVGAGI. The CDR3 protein is CASRVYSSGDEQFF. The DNA for the CDR3 is TGTGCCAGCCGAGTTTATTCTAGCGGAGATGAGCAGTTCTTC.

This chain joins TRBV28 and TRBJ1-5; D gene ambiguous. V was trimmed by 1 base and J by 0 bases, leaving 4 bases between them. There are 14 residues in the CDR3. CDR1 is MDHEN, CDR2 SYDVKM, per germline. CDR3 sequence reads: CASSLLTSNQPQHF. For the CDR3, the DNA is TGTGCCAGCAGTTTATTGACTAGCAATCAGCCCCAGCATTTT.

The rearrangement uses TRBV28 and TRBJ1-5, with a tentative D call TRBD1 (5 bases). The CDR3 is made up of 15 amino acids. The V gene's germline CDR1 is MDHEN and CDR2 SYDVKM. Trimming removed 1 base at V and 7 bases at J, with 14 bases between. The CDR3 loop is CASSLYLGEGQPQHF. The CDR3 DNA reads TGTGCCAGCAGTTTATATTTGGGGGAAGGGCAGCCCCAGCATTTT.

V is TRBV7-2 and J is TRBJ2-7; D not resolved. There are 14 residues in the CDR3. Germline CDR1 is SGHTA and CDR2 is FQGNSA. V lost 1 base, J lost 0 bases, and 7 bases lay in between. CDR3 DNA: TGTGCCAGCAGCTTAGAAGTTAGCTCCTACGAGCAGTACTTC. It encodes CASSLEVSSYEQYF.

The J gene is TRBJ1-3, the V gene TRBV9; 10 positions agree with TRBD1. The J segment lost 3 bases and the V segment lost 4 bases, leaving 4 bases of the junction unmatched. CDR3 size: 15 residues. Germline assignment: CDR1 SGDLS and CDR2 YYNGEE. In nucleotides, the CDR3 is TGTGCCAGCAGCCAGACAGGGGGCCGTGGAAACACCATATATTTT. As protein: CASSQTGGRGNTIYF.

V is TRBV28 and J is TRBJ1-5; D not resolved. CDR3 length: 14 residues. The ends were cut back, 6 bases at V and 9 bases at J, with 18 bases in the middle. Germline V gives CDR1 MDHEN, CDR2 SYDVKM. The CDR3 reads CASSPVGLLAPQHF. The CDR3 coding sequence is TGTGCCAGCAGCCCCGTAGGGTTGTTGGCGCCCCAGCATTTT. Full variable domain (missing parts from reference TRBV28 and TRBJ1-5): DVKVTQSSRYLVKRTGEKVFLECVQDMDHENMFWYRQDPGLGLRLIYFSYDVKMKEKGDIPEGYSVSREKKERFSLILESASTNQTSMYLCASSPVGLLAPQHFGDGTRLSIL.